Listed here are 5 T cell receptor beta chains from one sample, sequenced in a study of cytomegalovirus exposure and HLA in healthy donors. It was with 60 Vbeta and 13 Jbeta primers that the PCR ran. The data were produced by immunoSEQ multiplex PCR, yet TCRdb's version contains in-frame clones alone and is incomplete. This table has about 89,000 clones, roughly 80% appearing once. Sequencing was done on a sample of PBMCs. The receptor set was obtained from a man aged 30 to 39 in good health and CMV-seropositive.

The chain links TRBV2 to TRBJ1-2, with D perhaps matching TRBD1 (5 bases). Trimming cost V 6 bases and J 4 bases, with 12 bases left between them. This CDR3 comprises 13 residues. CDR1 SNHLY and CDR2 FYNNEI come from the germline V gene. CDR3 loop: CASSIQVTYGYTF. In nucleotides, the CDR3 is TGTGCCAGCAGCATACAGGTTACCTATGGCTACACCTTC.

Written as DNA, the CDR3 is TGTGCCAGCAGCACCGGACAGGGGTTGTTCTCCTACGAGCAGTACTTC. Translation: CASSTGQGLFSYEQYF. V and J are TRBV7-6 and TRBJ2-7; 9 nucleotides line up with TRBD1. With V trimmed by 5 bases and J by 0 bases, 8 bases remained unmatched. The length of the CDR3 is 16 residues. Germline lookup yields CDR1 SGHVS and CDR2 FNYEAQ.

The V gene is TRBV18, the J gene TRBJ1-1, with D perhaps TRBD1 (5 bases). CDR3 length: 16 residues. V was cut by 0 bases and J by 5 bases, with 16 bases left in between. Germline values: CDR1 KGHSH, CDR2 LQKENI. The CDR3 is CASSPPGGSLTTEAFF. DNA for the CDR3: TGTGCCAGCTCACCACCGGGGGGGTCCTTGACGACTGAAGCTTTCTTT.

The V gene is TRBV2, the J gene TRBJ1-2; 8 bases fit TRBD1. CDR1 and CDR2 (germline): SNHLY, FYNNEI. The V segment lost 0 bases and the J segment 6 bases; nucleotides outside the gene matches: 6. The CDR3 is 15 residues long. CDR3 protein: CASSEALQQGDGYTF. Written as DNA, the CDR3 is TGTGCCAGCAGTGAAGCGCTTCAACAGGGGGATGGCTACACCTTC.

The V call is TRBV5-1, the J call TRBJ2-5; the D gene is possibly TRBD2 (5 bases). Germline values: CDR1 SGHRS, CDR2 YFSETQ. CDR3 length: 16 amino acids. The V end lost 0 bases, the J end lost 12 bases, and 24 bases lay between the germline ends. The CDR3 DNA reads as TGCGCCAGCAGCTTGGGATCCGGGATCATGGGCCACGAGGAGTACTTC. This codes for CASSLGSGIMGHEEYF. Drawing the rest from reference TRBV5-1 and TRBJ2-5, the complete variable domain is KAGVTQTPRYLIKTRGQQVTLSCSPISGHRSVSWYQQTPGQGLQFLFEYFSETQRNKGNFPGRFSGRQFSNSRSEMNVSTLELGDSALYLCASSLGSGIMGHEEYFGPGTRLLVL.